These T cell receptor beta chains were read from a single sample in a study of blood T cell repertoires in COVID-19. The protocol was immunoSEQ multiplex PCR, while the TCRdb copy is restricted to in-frame clones and leaves out a portion. The sample yields some 130,000 clones, over 60% seen once. The sequenced sample consisted of peripheral blood. These receptors were taken from a woman in her 70s with acute or convalescent COVID-19. Both conserved end residues are part of each CDR3. D genes are given only for firm matches. The size entry is marked missing in some rows and otherwise reads once, few, many or a size class.

v_gene,abundance,j_gene,d_gene,CDR3aa,CDR3nt
TRBV7-7,few,TRBJ2-2,NA,CASSLAPDTGELFF,TGTGCCAGCAGCTTAGCGCCGGACACCGGGGAGCTGTTTTTT
TRBV30,NA,TRBJ2-1,TRBD2,CAWSVASGRARLGYNEQFF,TGTGCCTGGAGTGTAGCGAGCGGGAGGGCCCGCTTGGGGTACAATGAGCAGTTCTTC
TRBV29-1,NA,TRBJ2-7,NA,CSVKEVNYEQYF,TGCAGCGTTAAGGAGGTCAACTACGAGCAGTACTTC
TRBV5-8,NA,TRBJ2-1,TRBD1,CASSRQGASYNEQFF,TGTGCCAGCAGCCGACAGGGGGCATCCTACAATGAGCAGTTCTTC
TRBV2,few,TRBJ1-5,TRBD1,CASSWGQGRVRSNQPQHF,TGTGCCAGCAGCTGGGGACAGGGTAGGGTCCGTAGCAATCAGCCCCAGCATTTT
TRBV9,NA,TRBJ2-1,NA,CASSVLGDNEQFF,TGTGCCAGCAGCGTATTGGGCGACAATGAGCAGTTCTTC
TRBV24-1,NA,TRBJ2-1,TRBD2,CATSDPSGRPGEQFF,TGTGCCACCAGTGATCCTAGCGGGAGGCCGGGGGAGCAGTTCTTC
TRBV20-1,NA,TRBJ1-1,NA,CSASPVGGGRAFF,TGCAGTGCTAGTCCCGTCGGGGGGGGGCGAGCTTTCTTT
TRBV2,few,TRBJ1-4,TRBD1,CASSPRQGQSEKLFF,TGTGCCAGCAGTCCCCGACAGGGGCAATCGGAAAAACTGTTTTTT
TRBV30,NA,TRBJ1-4,NA,CAWSAIRTGPEKLFF,TGTGCCTGGAGTGCTATCCGCACAGGGCCGGAAAAACTGTTTTTT
TRBV19,NA,TRBJ1-6,TRBD1,CASRTDRGVMSSYNSPLHF,TGTGCCAGTAGAACGGACAGGGGGGTCATGAGCTCCTATAATTCACCCCTCCACTTT
TRBV19,NA,TRBJ2-5,NA,CASSISRDQETQYF,TGTGCCAGTAGTATTAGCAGGGATCAGGAGACCCAGTACTTC
TRBV5-4,NA,TRBJ1-6,NA,CASSLDPGLVRNSPLHF,TGTGCCAGCAGCTTGGACCCAGGGTTAGTCAGAAATTCACCCCTCCACTTT
TRBV7-9,NA,TRBJ2-7,TRBD2,CASSLDGSGGYEQYF,TGTGCCAGCAGCTTAGATGGTAGCGGGGGCTACGAGCAGTACTTC
TRBV19,NA,TRBJ1-1,TRBD1,CASSPRLTGGYTEAFF,TGTGCCAGTAGTCCGAGATTAACAGGGGGGTACACTGAAGCTTTCTTT
TRBV5-1,NA,TRBJ1-2,TRBD1,CASSSPGGQASYGYTF,TGCGCCAGCAGCTCCCCTGGGGGACAGGCATCCTATGGCTACACCTTC
TRBV2,NA,TRBJ2-7,NA,CASSPHTVRDEQYF,TGTGCCAGCAGTCCGCATACCGTGCGTGACGAGCAGTACTTC
TRBV6-2/TRBV6-3,NA,TRBJ2-1,TRBD2,CASSRTSGTYNEQFF,TGTGCCAGCAGCCGAACTAGCGGGACTTACAATGAGCAGTTCTTC
TRBV2,NA,TRBJ1-6,NA,CASSSGAIGWSPLHF,TGTGCCAGCAGTTCAGGGGCTATAGGGTGGTCACCCCTCCACTTT
TRBV6-5,NA,TRBJ1-4,NA,CATGQPNEKLFF,TGTGCCACCGGACAGCCTAATGAAAAACTGTTTTTT
TRBV4-3,NA,TRBJ2-7,TRBD1,CASSHHDRGVFRNSEQYF,TGCGCCAGCAGCCATCATGACAGGGGGGTTTTTCGTAACTCCGAGCAGTACTTC
TRBV7-2,NA,TRBJ2-3,NA,CASSPRGLIGTSTDTQYF,TGTGCCAGCAGCCCCCGGGGACTTATAGGGACTAGCACAGATACGCAGTATTTT
TRBV5-1,NA,TRBJ2-2,TRBD1,CASGTQTGPGELFF,TGCGCCAGCGGAACTCAGACAGGGCCCGGGGAGCTGTTTTTT
TRBV28,NA,TRBJ1-5,NA,CASSLLGGRNQPQHF,TGTGCCAGCAGTTTATTGGGGGGGCGTAATCAGCCCCAGCATTTT
TRBV9,NA,TRBJ1-2,NA,CASSTSRDKGYGYTF,TGTGCCAGCAGCACATCCCGGGACAAAGGGTATGGCTACACCTTC
TRBV5-5,many,TRBJ2-2,NA,CASSLGLDTGREELFF,TGTGCCAGCAGCTTGGGGTTGGACACGGGCCGCGAGGAGCTGTTTTTT
TRBV4-1,NA,TRBJ1-6,NA,CASSQVTGYNSPLHF,TGCGCCAGCAGCCAAGTGACAGGCTATAATTCACCCCTCCACTTT
TRBV7-2,NA,TRBJ1-1,NA,CASRPRQVNTEAFF,TGTGCCAGCAGACCGCGACAGGTGAACACTGAAGCTTTCTTT
TRBV6-1,NA,TRBJ1-2,TRBD1,CASSESGTGLRIYGYTF,TGTGCCAGCAGTGAATCCGGGACAGGGCTCCGAATCTATGGCTACACCTTC
TRBV6-2/TRBV6-3,NA,TRBJ1-1,NA,CASSSSLLEAFF,TGTGCCAGCAGCTCCTCCCTTCTCGAAGCTTTCTTT
TRBV7-2,NA,TRBJ1-3,NA,CASSSGTSSGNTIYF,TGTGCCAGCAGTTCCGGGACAAGCTCTGGAAACACCATATATTTT
TRBV28,NA,TRBJ2-7,TRBD1,CASSPITGTGTTYEQYF,TGTGCCAGCAGTCCTATAACCGGGACAGGGACTACCTACGAGCAGTACTTC
TRBV29-1,few,TRBJ2-7,NA,CSVASGLQYEQYF,TGCAGCGTCGCCTCTGGACTCCAATACGAGCAGTACTTC
TRBV10-3,NA,TRBJ2-2,TRBD2,CATYHPSGSGVGELFF,TGTGCCACATACCACCCTAGCGGGAGCGGGGTGGGGGAGCTGTTTTTT
TRBV19,NA,TRBJ1-5,NA,CASTKGVGQPQHF,TGTGCCAGTACAAAAGGGGTGGGACAGCCCCAGCATTTT
TRBV6-1,NA,TRBJ2-5,TRBD2,CASSEWGTTNQPQETQYF,TGTGCCAGCAGTGAATGGGGGACTACCAACCAGCCACAAGAGACCCAGTACTTC
TRBV29-1,NA,TRBJ2-1,TRBD2,CSAGTSGNRDEQFF,TGCAGCGCTGGGACTAGCGGGAATAGGGATGAGCAGTTCTTC
TRBV11-3,NA,TRBJ2-1,TRBD2,CASSFGLAVYNEQFF,TGTGCCAGCAGCTTTGGACTAGCGGTCTACAATGAGCAGTTCTTC
TRBV7-9,NA,TRBJ1-2,NA,CASSFRGDYGYTF,TGTGCCAGCAGCTTTCGGGGTGACTATGGCTACACCTTC
TRBV18,NA,TRBJ2-7,TRBD2,CASSTLAGGGLNF,TGTGCCAGCTCAACTCTAGCGGGAGGGGGATTGAACTTC
TRBV19,NA,TRBJ2-6,NA,CASSISGSRSNVLTF,TGTGCCAGTAGTATCTCAGGGTCTAGGTCCAACGTCCTGACTTTC
TRBV7-9,NA,TRBJ2-3,TRBD2,CASSLALGLARDTQYF,TGTGCCAGCAGCTTAGCGCTTGGACTAGCGAGAGATACGCAGTATTTT
TRBV23-1,NA,TRBJ1-2,NA,CASSQTKARYGYTF,TGCGCCAGCAGTCAGACTAAAGCCAGATATGGCTACACCTTC
TRBV2,NA,TRBJ1-3,NA,CASSERAYTIYF,TGTGCCAGCAGTGAGAGGGCGTACACCATATATTTT
TRBV7-6,NA,TRBJ2-3,NA,CASSSGGSTDTQYF,TGTGCCAGCAGCTCCGGAGGTTCCACAGATACGCAGTATTTT
TRBV19,NA,TRBJ2-5,NA,CASSINSQETQYF,TGTGCCAGTAGTATAAACAGCCAAGAGACCCAGTACTTC